This T cell receptor (beta chain) is drawn from a study of cytomegalovirus exposure and HLA in healthy donors. Study observations and caveats: An analysis was carried out later, and it reportedly showed fewer N-insertions in an Asian-associated ancestry cluster than the approximately 610-donor mean. Across donors, sequencing depth was assumed by presence/absence analyses to be roughly uniform. Previous analysis showed most TCR beta V segments were productive about 90% or about 30% of the time.

Primers included in the PCR were 60 Vbeta and 13 Jbeta primers. Original data processing: About 9.9 million of the approximately 80 million unique TCR beta chains counted in a later analysis were shared. Generated by immunoSEQ multiplex PCR, the TCRdb table keeps only in-frame clones and is missing some. The V and J calls and clone size are taken from that table; D and trimming were inferred from the DNA. The repertoire holds approximately 160,000 clones, with approximately 77% as singletons. Germline trimming cut 6 bases from V and 3 bases from J; bases unmatched to any gene: 12. Germline V CDR1 and CDR2: MNHEY, SMNVEV (reference sequence). There are 16 residues in the CDR3. On this clone: Its antigen is currently unknown.

The sequence was collected from a male donor in good health and CMV-seropositive. Sequenced input: PBMCs. The rearrangement links TRBV27 to TRBJ2-7; TRBD1 matches 9 bases. The CDR3: CASSLSATGGFYEQYF. CDR3 coding DNA: TGTGCCAGCAGCCTATCTGCGACAGGGGGGTTCTACGAGCAGTACTTC.